One TCR beta chain is described in this entry. This record belongs to a study of blood T cell repertoires in COVID-19. About the research overall: Collection of acute and convalescent COVID-19 samples took place in the United States, Italy and Spain. The cDNA or gDNA used as material had been derived from T cells, B-cell-depleted T cells, or PBMCs.

Measured with immunoSEQ multiplex PCR; TCRdb has only the in-frame clones, and not every one. The sample lists about 200,000 clones, about 85% occurring once. The V and J ends lost 2 bases and 5 bases respectively, with 16 bases between them. The CDR3 spans 15 residues. Germline V gene sequence: CDR1 SGHVS, CDR2 FNYEAQ. The chain is built from TRBV7-6 and TRBJ2-7; D might be TRBD2 (6 bases). The source material was peripheral blood. The sequence was obtained from a woman over 75 with acute or convalescent COVID-19. CDR3 sequence (DNA): TGTGCCAGCAGCTTAATCGCGGGGCCCTCGAACGAGCAGTACTTC. The encoded protein is CASSLIAGPSNEQYF.